The 21 T cell receptor beta chains listed next were all sequenced from one sample in a study of blood T cell repertoires in COVID-19. Measured with immunoSEQ multiplex PCR; TCRdb has only the in-frame clones, and not every one. The table lists over 200,000 clones, around 83% of them singletons, with around 2% in the top ten. Sequencing was done on a sample of peripheral blood. The receptors were gathered from a man between 35 and 55 years old who had recovered from COVID-19.

V usage is TRBV7-2 and J usage is TRBJ2-1, with 10 positions matching TRBD2. The CDR3 consists of 14 residues. Trimming removed 5 bases from V and 3 bases from J; junction bases left unmatched: 1. Looked up from germline, CDR1 is SGHTA and CDR2 is FQGNSA. The CDR3, as DNA: TGTGCCAGCAGCACTAGCGGGGACTACAATGAGCAGTTCTTC. Translating gives CASSTSGDYNEQFF. Filled out from reference TRBV7-2 and TRBJ2-1, the complete variable domain reads GAGVSQSPSNKVTEKGKDVELRCDPISGHTALYWYRQSLGQGLEFLIYFQGNSAPDKSGLPSDRFSAERTGGSVSTLTIQRTQQEDSAVYLCASSTSGDYNEQFFGPGTRLTVL.

This rearrangement joins TRBV2 to TRBJ2-1; TRBD2 matches at 12 bases. Germline V gene sequence: CDR1 SNHLY, CDR2 FYNNEI. V shed 3 bases and J 3 bases; nucleotides not matched to a gene: 6. The CDR3 contains 17 residues. CDR3 DNA: TGTGCCAGCAGTGAGGTTTTGACTAGCGGGAGCTACAATGAGCAGTTCTTC. Its protein product is CASSEVLTSGSYNEQFF. The variable domain in full, with the rest retrieved from reference TRBV2 and TRBJ2-1, is EPEVTQTPSHQVTQMGQEVILRCVPISNHLYFYWYRQILGQKVEFLVSFYNNEISEKSEIFDDQFSVERPDGSNFTLKIRSTKLEDSAMYFCASSEVLTSGSYNEQFFGPGTRLTVL.

This chain uses TRBV7-8 with TRBJ1-5; a possible D gene is TRBD1 (6 bases). V was trimmed by 4 bases and J by 4 bases, leaving 14 bases between them. Germline V CDR1 and CDR2: SGHVS, FQNEAQ. The CDR3 spans 15 residues. The DNA for the CDR3 is TGTGCCAGCAGCTCGAAAAACAGGGAAAATCAGCCCCAGCATTTT. It is translated as CASSSKNRENQPQHF.

The rearrangement links TRBV4-1 to TRBJ2-5, with TRBD2 as a possible D gene (6 bases). The V gene lost 4 bases and the J gene lost 3 bases, with 15 bases spanning the gap. Germline V CDR1 and CDR2: MGHRA, YSYEKL. The CDR3 totals 15 residues. The CDR3 reads CASSPSRGAKETQYF. The CDR3 DNA reads TGCGCCAGCAGCCCCAGCCGCGGGGCAAAAGAGACCCAGTACTTC.

The chain uses TRBV19 and TRBJ1-5; unclear D gene. V lost 5 bases to trimming and J lost 6 bases, with 17 bases between them. Per germline, CDR1 LNHDA and CDR2 SQIVND (reference sequence). CDR3 size: 15 residues. Here the CDR3 reads CASSVTHLAGQPQHF. The CDR3 bases are TGTGCCAGTAGTGTGACCCATTTAGCGGGTCAGCCCCAGCATTTT. The entire variable domain, with the rest obtained from reference TRBV19 and TRBJ1-5, is as follows: DGGITQSPKYLFRKEGQNVTLSCEQNLNHDAMYWYRQDPGQGLRLIYYSQIVNDFQKGDIAEGYSVSREKKESFPLTVTSAQKNPTAFYLCASSVTHLAGQPQHFGDGTRLSIL.

The chain carries TRBV7-2 and TRBJ2-7; 15 bases are shared with TRBD2. CDR1 is SGHTA and CDR2 is FQGNSA in the germline V gene. The CDR3 has 14 amino acids. The V gene end was trimmed by 4 bases and the J gene end by 5 bases; junction bases not matched to a gene: 0. CDR3 DNA sequence: TGTGCCAGCAGCTGGACTAGCGGGAGGGACGAGCAGTACTTC. Translated, it gives CASSWTSGRDEQYF.

This clone was observed a handful of times. The genes are TRBV6-5 and TRBJ1-1, with D uncertain. The CDR3 sequence is 13 residues long. V was clipped by 7 bases and J by 0 bases, with 9 bases between them. Germline loops: CDR1 MNHEY, CDR2 SVGAGI. The CDR3 protein is CASTGNLNTEAFF. For the CDR3, the DNA is TGTGCCAGCACCGGGAACCTGAACACTGAAGCTTTCTTT.

The gene calls are TRBV7-2 and TRBJ2-3; maybe TRBD2 (6 bases). CDR3 length equals 14 residues. The V gene's germline CDR1 is SGHTA and CDR2 FQGNSA. Trimming took off 5 bases at V and 2 bases at J, with 11 bases between the two ends. CDR3 loop: CASSLGTDTDTQYF. CDR3 DNA: TGTGCCAGCAGCCTCGGGACTGACACAGATACGCAGTATTTT.

This chain joins TRBV3-1 (or the pseudogene TRBV3-2) and TRBJ1-1, with 7 bases aligning to TRBD1. Per germline, CDR1 LGHDT and CDR2 YNNKEL (reference sequence). There are 13 residues in the CDR3. The V gene end was trimmed by 8 bases and the J gene end by 8 bases; junction bases not matched to a gene: 11. The CDR3 region has the DNA TGTGCCAGCCGGCGACTGTCCAGGGGGGAAGCTTTCTTT. Its translation: CASRRLSRGEAFF.

There are a few counts of this clone. V and J are TRBV11-3 and TRBJ2-1; TRBD1 agrees at 12 bases. Germline V lookup: CDR1 SGHNT, CDR2 YENEEA. With 5 bases clipped from V and 7 bases from J, the junction kept 6 bases outside the gene matches. The CDR3 covers 15 residues. The DNA of the CDR3 is TGTGCCAGCAGCCCGGGACAGGGGGCAAGGAATGAGCAGTTCTTC. Encoded protein: CASSPGQGARNEQFF.

This chain connects TRBV7-9 to TRBJ2-5; 7 bases are a match to TRBD1. This CDR3 spans 14 amino acids. From germline, CDR1 is SEHNR and CDR2 FQNEAQ (reference sequence). V was clipped by 6 bases and J by 4 bases; unmatched bases: 8. The CDR3 loop is CASRDVDRPETQYF. CDR3 DNA: TGTGCCAGCAGAGATGTGGACAGGCCAGAGACCCAGTACTTC.

The table lists this clone with a few counts. This chain uses TRBV6-5 with TRBJ2-1, with D tentatively TRBD1 (5 bases). This CDR3 spans 15 amino acids. V lost 5 bases, J lost 5 bases, and 16 bases lay in between. Germline V CDR1 and CDR2: MNHEY, SVGAGI. CDR3 in DNA: TGTGCCAGCAGTCAACAGGTTAGAGCAAACAATGAGCAGTTCTTC. Translation: CASSQQVRANNEQFF.

V and J are TRBV7-9 and TRBJ1-1; no firm D call. The germline V gene encodes CDR1 SEHNR and CDR2 FQNEAQ (reference sequence). With 2 bases removed from V and 1 base from J, the gap between germline ends came to 8 bases. The CDR3 loop spans 14 amino acids. The CDR3 nucleotides are TGTGCCAGCAGCTTACCCCAGGAGAACACTGAAGCTTTCTTT. Translating gives CASSLPQENTEAFF.

This rearrangement joins TRBV11-2 to TRBJ2-1, with D perhaps TRBD2 (6 bases). Trimming pared 5 bases from V and 6 bases from J, leaving 14 bases between. Germline V gives CDR1 SGHAT, CDR2 FQNNGV. The CDR3 is 14 amino acids. The chain's CDR3 is CASSTQLEGNEQFF. The CDR3 DNA is TGTGCCAGCAGCACTCAGTTGGAGGGCAATGAGCAGTTCTTC.

The rearrangement uses TRBV19 and TRBJ1-5; 11 nucleotides align to TRBD1. CDR1 and CDR2 (germline): LNHDA, SQIVND (reference sequence). With V trimmed by 6 bases and J by 0 bases, 13 bases remained unmatched. The CDR3 has 19 amino acids. CDR3 DNA: TGTGCCAGTAGCAGAGGACAGGGGGCGGCCAGTTCTAGCAATCAGCCCCAGCATTTT. Protein product: CASSRGQGAASSSNQPQHF.

V is TRBV7-2 and J is TRBJ2-1, with 10 bases matching TRBD2. The CDR3 length is 15 residues. Germline-derived CDR1 and CDR2 are SGHTA and FQGNSA. Unmatched junction bases numbered 6, after V lost 4 bases and J lost 6 bases. The CDR3 DNA reads TGTGCCAGCAGCTCAGCGGGGGGGATGCCCAATGAGCAGTTCTTC. Protein product: CASSSAGGMPNEQFF.

The gene calls are TRBV9 and TRBJ2-3; 9 positions match TRBD2. Germline V gene lookup returns CDR1 SGDLS and CDR2 YYNGEE. There are 15 residues in the CDR3. Losses at the gene ends were 1 base for V and 2 bases for J; bases not matched to a gene: 2. The CDR3 reads CASSVLAGNTDTQYF. CDR3 nucleotides: TGTGCCAGCAGCGTACTAGCGGGGAACACAGATACGCAGTATTTT.

The CDR3 bases are TGTGCCAGTAGTATGGGCCTTTTGAGTGGGTACACCGGGGAGCTGTTTTTT. Amino acids: CASSMGLLSGYTGELFF. The rearrangement uses TRBV19 and TRBJ2-2; D is ambiguous. V lost 3 bases, J lost 3 bases, and 17 bases lay in between. Germline assignment: CDR1 LNHDA and CDR2 SQIVND (reference sequence). The CDR3 consists of 17 residues.

V usage is TRBV10-2 and J usage is TRBJ2-5; 9 bases agree with TRBD1. The CDR3 loop spans 12 amino acids. Trimming removed 10 bases from V and 4 bases from J; junction bases left unmatched: 4. In germline, CDR1 is WSHSY, CDR2 SAAADI. CDR3 nucleotides: TGCGCCAACCCGGGACAGGGAGAGACCCAGTACTTC. Encoded protein: CANPGQGETQYF.

This clone was counted a single time. The V and J genes are TRBV9 and TRBJ1-3; the D is unclear. V was shortened by 4 bases and J by 4 bases, with 12 bases between the two germline ends. The CDR3 extends over 14 amino acids. The germline V gene encodes CDR1 SGDLS and CDR2 YYNGEE. The CDR3 DNA sequence: TGTGCCAGCAGCCGATTGGGGAGCGGAAACACCATATATTTT. This sequence encodes CASSRLGSGNTIYF.

The chain uses TRBV3-1 (or the pseudogene TRBV3-2) and TRBJ2-1, with 14 positions matching TRBD2. J gave up 6 bases and V 5 bases, and 3 bases lay outside the gene matches. This CDR3 region has 15 residues. CDR1 and CDR2 from the germline V gene are LGHDT and YNNKEL (reference sequence). CDR3 amino acids: CASSYGTSGSNEQFF. The CDR3 coding sequence is TGTGCCAGCAGCTACGGGACTAGCGGGAGCAATGAGCAGTTCTTC.